The sequence of this T cell receptor beta chain was determined in a study of blood T cell repertoires in COVID-19. Study at large: The United States, Italy and Spain were the sources of the acute and convalescent COVID-19 samples. T cells, B-cell-depleted T cells, or PBMCs provided the cDNA or gDNA that served as material.

Repertoires were generated with immunoSEQ multiplex PCR, while TCRdb's copy carries only in-frame clones and drops some. The repertoire includes approximately 210,000 clones, nearly 90% of them detected once, and around 5.9% sits in the top ten. Trimming cost V 4 bases and J 3 bases; bases outside gene matches: 7. CDR1 and CDR2 (germline): SGDLS, YYNGEE. The CDR3 contains 16 residues. This clone was recorded once. This clonotype originated in a middle-aged woman who had recovered from COVID-19. This chain connects TRBV9 to TRBJ2-2; 9 bases line up with TRBD2. Sequenced input: peripheral blood. This CDR3 reads CASSPRGGPHTGELFF. DNA for the CDR3: TGTGCCAGCAGCCCGCGGGGGGGACCGCACACCGGGGAGCTGTTTTTT.